The 7 T cell receptor beta chains given below trace back to one sample, sequenced in a study of OX40 agonist ivuxolimab in advanced cancers. Assay: immunoSEQ multiplex PCR; the TCRdb copy retains only in-frame clones and omits some. The data show more than 55,000 clones, 85% to 95% seen once. Specimen: CD4+ or CD8+ T cells sorted from blood, collected in a trial of the OX40 agonist ivuxolimab. Receptors originate from an adult with an advanced solid tumor such as melanoma, head and neck, liver or kidney cancer.

The chain is built from TRBV11-2 and TRBJ2-7; TRBD1 agrees at 7 bases. J gave up 3 bases and V 5 bases, and 10 bases lay outside the gene matches. Germline CDR1 SGHAT, CDR2 FQNNGV. The length of the CDR3 is 15 residues. CDR3 residues: CASSPDRVGFYEQYF. For the CDR3, the DNA is TGTGCCAGCAGCCCTGACAGGGTAGGTTTCTACGAGCAGTACTTC.

This chain joins TRBV9 and TRBJ1-2; D remains unclear. There are 15 residues in the CDR3. Germline V gives CDR1 SGDLS, CDR2 YYNGEE. Trimming shortened V by 4 bases and J by 3 bases, and 16 bases separated the two germline ends. The chain's CDR3 is CASSSIPDAYYGYTF. The CDR3 DNA is TGTGCCAGCAGCTCCATTCCGGACGCCTACTATGGCTACACCTTC.

V gene TRBV5-6 combines with J gene TRBJ2-1, with 7 bases fitting TRBD2. This CDR3 comprises 14 residues. Losses at the gene ends were 3 bases for V and 4 bases for J; bases not matched to a gene: 4. From germline, CDR1 is SGHDT and CDR2 YYEEEE. CDR3 bases: TGTGCCAGCAGCTGGCGGGAGTGGTACAATGAGCAGTTCTTC. As protein: CASSWREWYNEQFF.

The V and J genes are TRBV6-5 and TRBJ2-3; TRBD2 might be the D (5 bases). V dropped 6 bases and J dropped 0 bases, with 13 bases sitting between them. The CDR3 consists of 15 residues. Germline V gene data show CDR1 as MNHEY and CDR2 as SVGAGI. CDR3 nucleotide sequence: TGTGCCAGCAGCGCACTATCGGGGAGCACAGATACGCAGTATTTT. It is translated as CASSALSGSTDTQYF.

The gene calls are TRBV25-1 and TRBJ2-6, with TRBD1 matching 7 bases. From germline, CDR1 is MGHDK and CDR2 SYGVNS. The CDR3 runs to 18 residues. Trimming removed 4 bases from V and 0 bases from J; junction bases left unmatched: 9. CDR3 in amino acids: CASSGPGTDLSGANVLTF. The CDR3 nucleotides are TGTGCCAGCAGTGGGCCCGGGACAGACCTCTCTGGGGCCAACGTCCTGACTTTC.

V gene TRBV6-1 combines with J gene TRBJ2-1; D unclear. The V gene lost 1 base and the J gene lost 7 bases, with 8 bases spanning the gap. The germline V gene encodes CDR1 MNHNS and CDR2 SASEGT. The CDR3 is 13 amino acids. CDR3 amino acids: CASSEGGENEQFF. In DNA form, the CDR3 reads TGTGCCAGCAGTGAAGGGGGTGAGAATGAGCAGTTCTTC.

The chain is built from TRBV7-6 and TRBJ1-1, with D unclear. This CDR3 is 14 amino acids long. Deletions cut 1 base from V and 1 base from J, with 7 bases between. Germline CDR1 is SGHVS and CDR2 is FNYEAQ. CDR3 coding DNA: TGTGCCAGCAGCTTAGTGGAGGGGAACACTGAAGCTTTCTTT. Translation gives CASSLVEGNTEAFF.